This T cell receptor beta chain was identified during a study of T-cell reconstitution after alpha-beta-depleted transplantation in children. The CDR3 has 13 residues. Trimming took 3 bases from V and 4 from J, leaving 9 bases between them. This clonotype was observed a few times. This sample's TCRbeta library carried unique molecular identifier barcodes. MiXCR, run by TCRdb on the PCR reads, gives a single entry per CDR3 protein. This sample has 400,000 to 500,000 distinct CDR3 sequences, with approximately 11% found just once. The sequence derives from a human donor who donated a stem cell graft to a child with acute myeloid leukemia. V and J are TRBV12-3 or TRBV12-4 and TRBJ1-2; D not resolved. The starting material was PBMCs from the stem cell graft donor, obtained from the stem cell graft. The DNA for the CDR3 is TGTGCCAGCAGTTTGCAGTGGCTCTATGGCTACACCTTC. Translating gives CASSLQWLYGYTF.